This paragraph covers one TCR beta chain sequence. Its antigen is unidentified. This specimen belongs to a study of cytomegalovirus exposure and HLA in healthy donors. This table comes from immunoSEQ multiplex PCR, and its TCRdb copy is limited to in-frame clones, with some not included. The sample carries 100,000 to 150,000 clones, around 86% recorded once. Trimming stripped 0 bases from V and 0 bases from J, with 12 bases between. The CDR3 is made up of 18 amino acids. Study conclusions and caveats: Cytomegalovirus-associated TCR beta chains were listed, numbering approximately 150. Reportedly, cytomegalovirus status was diagnosed with high sensitivity and specificity.

Sequencing used PBMCs. The chain couples TRBV23-1 to TRBJ2-6; possibly TRBD1 for D (6 bases). TRBV23-1 is flagged as an ORF with uncertain function. The TCR comes from a woman between 18 and 30 years old in good health and CMV-seronegative. The CDR3 sequence: CASSQSRQACSGANVLTF. The CDR3 coding sequence is TGCGCCAGCAGTCAATCGAGACAGGCCTGCTCTGGGGCCAACGTCCTGACTTTC.